The sequence of this T cell receptor beta chain was determined in a study of CD8+CD57+ T cells in acquired aplastic anemia. According to the study, genomic DNA was the template for TCR beta VDJ and CDR3 profiling. TCRdb processed the reads anew with MiXCR; each CDR3 protein has one entry. The repertoire has 150,000 to 200,000 distinct CDR3 sequences, 64% of them found once; the top ten carry about 45%. Per the germline V gene, CDR1 is SGHTA and CDR2 is FQGNSA. The CDR3 spans 13 residues. Between the trimmed V and J ends, which lost 4 bases and 4 bases, there was a span of 10 bases. The V call is TRBV7-2, the J call TRBJ1-1, with D uncertain. The receptor was isolated from a human donor with severe aplastic anemia or a healthy control (not recorded which). The source material was sorted CD4+, CD8+, or CD8+CD57+ T cells (not recorded which) from PBMCs. The CDR3 reads CASSSTSLTEAFF. The CDR3 DNA follows: TGTGCCAGCAGCTCGACATCCCTCACTGAAGCTTTCTTT.